This T cell receptor (beta chain) stems from a study of blood T cell repertoires in COVID-19. Across the whole study: Sites in the United States, Italy and Spain provided acute and convalescent COVID-19 samples. Sample material is recorded as cDNA or gDNA derived from T cells, B-cell-depleted T cells, or PBMCs.

Recruitment covered about two dozen US areas and drew participants whose ages spanned roughly 18 to 100 years. Before being deemed recovered, Cohort 3 donors had two negative PCRs, clearance, or symptom resolution. This CDR3 region has 15 residues. Germline CDR1 reads SGDLS; CDR2 reads YYNGEE. The V gene lost 0 bases and the J gene lost 0 bases, with 9 bases spanning the gap. Generated by immunoSEQ multiplex PCR, the TCRdb table keeps only in-frame clones and is missing some. The data contain about 330,000 clones, 70% to 90% of them singletons. The TCR comes from a woman in her twenties or thirties who had recovered from COVID-19. The J gene is TRBJ1-1, the V gene TRBV9, with D uncertain. Sequencing was carried out using PBMCs or T cells enriched from blood (not recorded which). The CDR3 sequence is CASSVVSNMNTEAFF. CDR3 DNA: TGTGCCAGCAGCGTAGTTTCAAACATGAACACTGAAGCTTTCTTT.